Listed below are T cell receptor beta chains from one sample, sequenced in a study of regulatory T cells in long-lasting Graves disease. One entry per CDR3 protein results from TCRdb running MiXCR on the multiplex PCR reads. The table lists 380,000 or so distinct CDR3 sequences, around 15% of them singletons. In addition, the sample was reused for a study of T cells in Graves' hyperthyroidism and ophthalmopathy.

The specimen comprised peripheral blood mononuclear cells (PBMCs), sampled at new diagnosis, from a patient treated with antithyroid drugs. Source of these receptors: a woman aged 18 to 35 with Graves disease. The CDR3 runs from the conserved cysteine through the conserved F or W. The D gene is left open where the match is weak. The listing skips clone size in some rows; elsewhere it reads once, few, many or a size class.

CASSWTGNSYEQYF TGTGCCAGCAGTTGGACAGGGAACTCCTACGAGCAGTACTTC TRBD1 - TRBJ2-7 TRBV6-2/TRBV6-3
CASRSAFGGPEQFF TGTGCCAGCAGGTCGGCCTTCGGAGGGCCTGAGCAGTTCTTC - many TRBJ2-1 TRBV3-1
CASQDSSKSEQFF TGCGCCAGCCAGGACAGTTCCAAGTCTGAGCAGTTCTTC - few TRBJ2-1 TRBV5-1
CASRGLAGAAGELFF TGTGCCAGCCGTGGTCTAGCGGGAGCGGCCGGGGAGCTGTTTTTT TRBD2 many TRBJ2-2 TRBV2
CASSQGGTGISYEQYF TGTGCCAGCAGCCAAGGCGGGACCGGGATATCCTACGAGCAGTACTTC - many TRBJ2-7 TRBV3-1
CATGRGQAGANVLTF TGTGCCACTGGACGGGGGCAAGCTGGGGCCAACGTCCTGACTTTC - many TRBJ2-6 TRBV28
CASTRDRSSASYDEQFF TGTGCCAGCACGAGGGACAGGTCTTCTGCGTCCTACGATGAGCAGTTCTTC TRBD1 - TRBJ2-1 TRBV12-3/TRBV12-4
CASSSHSGANVLTF TGTGCCAGCAGCTCGCACAGTGGGGCCAACGTCCTGACTTTC - - TRBJ2-6 TRBV9
CASSMDTGSEQYF TGTGCCAGCAGCATGGACACGGGGAGCGAGCAGTACTTC - many TRBJ2-7 TRBV13
CASSLVGSRHPEGYTF TGCGCCAGCAGCTTGGTGGGCTCTCGACACCCCGAGGGCTACACCTTC - few TRBJ1-2 TRBV5-1
CSVGDRGLVGYTF TGCAGCGTTGGGGACAGGGGACTCGTGGGCTACACCTTC TRBD1 - TRBJ1-2 TRBV29-1
CASSPPGGTRGHNEQFF TGTGCCAGCAGCCCCCCCGGCGGGACTAGGGGTCACAATGAGCAGTTCTTC TRBD2 - TRBJ2-1 TRBV7-9
CAWSRGRSSQETQYF TGTGCCTGGAGTAGGGGGCGGTCAAGTCAAGAGACCCAGTACTTC TRBD1 many TRBJ2-5 TRBV30
CASSGWGGITDTQYF TGTGCCAGCAGTGGATGGGGGGGAATCACAGATACGCAGTATTTT TRBD2 many TRBJ2-3 TRBV2
CASRPGQGKVAGELFF TGCGCCAGCAGACCGGGACAGGGAAAGGTGGCCGGGGAGCTGTTTTTT TRBD1 few TRBJ2-2 TRBV5-1
CASSPQGFPDTQYF TGTGCCAGCAGCCCACAGGGTTTCCCAGATACGCAGTATTTT - many TRBJ2-3 TRBV12-3/TRBV12-4
CASSSTDKNTEAFF TGTGCCAGCAGCTCGACAGATAAGAACACTGAAGCTTTCTTT - few TRBJ1-1 TRBV7-9
CSVGQGATGNSPLHF TGCAGCGTAGGACAGGGAGCGACGGGAAATTCACCCCTCCACTTT TRBD1 - TRBJ1-6 TRBV29-1
CASSPTSSGRAYNEQFF TGTGCCAGCAGCCCCACCTCGAGCGGGAGGGCCTACAATGAGCAGTTCTTC TRBD2 few TRBJ2-1 TRBV6-1
CATSRENRDHRLSVNEQFF TGTGCCACCAGCCGAGAAAACCGGGACCACCGACTCTCGGTTAATGAGCAGTTCTTC - few TRBJ2-1 TRBV15
CAWSAGLAGSTDTQYF TGTGCCTGGAGTGCGGGACTAGCGGGTAGCACAGATACGCAGTATTTT TRBD2 - TRBJ2-3 TRBV30
CASSLWTGDEQYF TGTGCCAGCAGCCTCTGGACAGGAGACGAGCAGTACTTC TRBD1 - TRBJ2-7 TRBV14
CASSSGTTIPVTQYF TGTGCCAGCAGTTCCGGGACTACCATACCGGTTACGCAGTATTTT TRBD2 many TRBJ2-3 TRBV12-3/TRBV12-4
CASSLVGRGPNTEAFF TGTGCCAGCAGCTTAGTTGGGAGGGGGCCGAACACTGAAGCTTTCTTT TRBD1 many TRBJ1-1 TRBV7-9
CASSLGSGDRTRGGYTF TGTGCCAGCAGTTTGGGATCTGGGGACAGGACCCGAGGTGGCTACACCTTC TRBD1 few TRBJ1-2 TRBV12-3/TRBV12-4
CASSPPRASSYEQYF TGTGCCAGCAGTCCACCCCGCGCGTCCTCCTACGAGCAGTACTTC - many TRBJ2-7 TRBV28
CASSGGSGEQYF TGTGCCAGCAGCGGAGGGTCCGGCGAGCAGTACTTC - - TRBJ2-7 TRBV9
CASSDGHAGANVLTF TGTGCCAGCAGCGACGGACATGCTGGGGCCAACGTCCTGACTTTC - many TRBJ2-6 TRBV5-5
CAWSLGLAGETQYF TGTGCCTGGAGTTTAGGACTAGCCGGCGAGACCCAGTACTTC TRBD2 many TRBJ2-5 TRBV30
CASSPRDGNEKLFF TGTGCCAGCAGTCCCCGGGACGGCAATGAAAAACTGTTTTTT - many TRBJ1-4 TRBV18
CASSPQERNAYVKLFF TGCGCCAGCAGCCCCCAGGAGAGGAACGCCTATGTAAAACTGTTTTTT - - TRBJ1-4 TRBV4-1
CASTPTSSGWNEQFF TGTGCCAGCACCCCGACGTCTAGCGGGTGGAATGAGCAGTTCTTC TRBD2 - TRBJ2-1 TRBV7-9
CASSRGLAGVNEQFF TGTGCCAGCAGCCGCGGACTAGCGGGAGTAAATGAGCAGTTCTTC TRBD2 - TRBJ2-1 TRBV5-4
CASSLSAMNTEAFF TGTGCCAGCAGCTTGTCAGCCATGAACACTGAAGCTTTCTTT - many TRBJ1-1 TRBV5-5
CASSLDPNQETQYF TGCGCCAGCAGCTTGGACCCGAACCAAGAGACCCAGTACTTC - many TRBJ2-5 TRBV5-1
CASSFGLGRDTDTQYF TGTGCCAGCAGTTTCGGACTGGGGAGGGACACAGATACGCAGTATTTT TRBD2 many TRBJ2-3 TRBV28
CASNPGRAETQYF TGTGCCAGTAACCCCGGCAGGGCGGAGACCCAGTACTTC - - TRBJ2-5 TRBV19
CASSYRGSGAFF TGTGCCAGCAGTTATAGGGGGTCTGGAGCTTTCTTT - many TRBJ1-1 TRBV12-3/TRBV12-4
CASSLRTGNNEQFF TGTGCCAGCAGCCTTCGGACAGGGAACAATGAGCAGTTCTTC TRBD1 many TRBJ2-1 TRBV7-9
CSASPPGGLAGVETQYF TGCAGTGCTTCTCCCCCAGGAGGGCTAGCGGGAGTAGAGACCCAGTACTTC TRBD2 many TRBJ2-5 TRBV20-1
CASSLIGGSYNEQFF TGTGCCAGCAGCTTAATAGGGGGCTCCTACAATGAGCAGTTCTTC - many TRBJ2-1 TRBV7-8
CAISESSSGNTIYF TGTGCCATCAGTGAGTCGTCCTCTGGAAACACCATATATTTT - - TRBJ1-3 TRBV10-3
CASSFDWVGYTF TGTGCCAGCAGTTTTGACTGGGTAGGCTACACCTTC - many TRBJ1-2 TRBV28
CAWSAPYEQYF TGTGCCTGGAGTGCACCCTACGAGCAGTACTTC - many TRBJ2-7 TRBV30
CASSQDLHDSPLHF TGCGCCAGCAGCCAAGACCTCCACGATTCACCCCTCCACTTT - - TRBJ1-6 TRBV4-1
CASSYLGGSSYEQYF TGTGCCAGCAGTTATCTTGGAGGGAGCTCCTACGAGCAGTACTTC - many TRBJ2-7 TRBV6-9
CATSFWDQPQHF TGTGCCACCAGCTTTTGGGATCAGCCCCAGCATTTT - - TRBJ1-5 TRBV15
CASSHAQEQYF TGTGCCAGCAGCCACGCGCAGGAGCAGTACTTC - many TRBJ2-7 TRBV5-5
CASSRGTNHQETQYF TGTGCCAGCAGCCGCGGGACTAACCATCAAGAGACCCAGTACTTC TRBD2 once TRBJ2-5 TRBV3-1
CSARGRQGALIEQYF TGCAGTGCTAGAGGAAGACAGGGGGCACTGATCGAGCAGTACTTC TRBD1 many TRBJ2-7 TRBV20-1
CATVFLPGQGNTEAFF TGTGCCACCGTATTTTTGCCGGGACAGGGGAACACTGAAGCTTTCTTT TRBD1 many TRBJ1-1 TRBV2
CASSLEGGTGGFYEQYF TGTGCCAGCAGCTTGGAAGGGGGGACAGGGGGTTTTTACGAGCAGTACTTC TRBD1 many TRBJ2-7 TRBV5-5
CASTKHLGTDTQYF TGTGCCAGCACTAAACATCTCGGGACAGATACGCAGTATTTT - many TRBJ2-3 TRBV6-1